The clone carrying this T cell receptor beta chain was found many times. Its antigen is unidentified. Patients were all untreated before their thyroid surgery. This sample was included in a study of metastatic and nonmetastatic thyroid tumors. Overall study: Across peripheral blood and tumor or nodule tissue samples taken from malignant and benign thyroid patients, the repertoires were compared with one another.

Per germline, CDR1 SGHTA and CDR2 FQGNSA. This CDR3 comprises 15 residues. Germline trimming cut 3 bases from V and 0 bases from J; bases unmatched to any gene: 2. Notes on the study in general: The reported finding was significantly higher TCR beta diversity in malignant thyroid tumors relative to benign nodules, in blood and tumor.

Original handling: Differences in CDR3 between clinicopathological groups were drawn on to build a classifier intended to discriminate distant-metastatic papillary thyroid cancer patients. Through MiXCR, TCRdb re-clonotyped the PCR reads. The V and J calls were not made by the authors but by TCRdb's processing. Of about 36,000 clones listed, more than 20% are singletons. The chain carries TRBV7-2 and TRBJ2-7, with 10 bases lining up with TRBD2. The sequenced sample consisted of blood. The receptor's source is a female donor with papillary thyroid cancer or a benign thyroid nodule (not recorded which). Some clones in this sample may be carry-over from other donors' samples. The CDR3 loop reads CASSFLAGDSYEQYF. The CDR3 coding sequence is TGTGCCAGCAGCTTTCTAGCGGGAGACTCCTACGAGCAGTACTTC.